Listed below are T cell receptor beta chains from one sample, sequenced in a study of blood T cell repertoires in COVID-19. Repertoires were generated with immunoSEQ multiplex PCR, while TCRdb's copy carries only in-frame clones and drops some. The sample shows about 24,000 clones, around nine tenths of them seen only once. Specimen: peripheral blood. The source is a man aged 50-59 years with active COVID-19. Each CDR3 is given without its conserved first and last residue.

TRBV9,ASSHSYEQY
TRBV11-3,ASSPGGPMNTEAF
TRBV7-8,ASSATGSGGGYT
TRBV28,ASSLPPRVRSNQPQH
TRBV4-3,ASSQGGSSYNEQF
TRBV5-1,ASSLAPGQANYGYT
TRBV18,ASSRDSMGFPQH
TRBV6-6,ASTLTSGGYNEQF
TRBV14,ASSQAPNGGYT
TRBV27,ASRPGQQETQY
TRBV6-2/TRBV6-3,ASSYTRSSYNEQF
TRBV12-3/TRBV12-4,ASRPDRVGTQY
TRBV5-4,ASSNDREFGGYT
TRBV2,ASSLGGAF
TRBV4-3,ASSTTGSRQDEQF
TRBV7-9,ASSLAGRGYEQY
TRBV7-2,ASSLEMGGEAEQF
TRBV3-1/TRBV3-2,ASSQPLAAPGELF
TRBV20-1,GRASAYEQY
TRBV7-9,ASSLVRRQEETQY
TRBV2,ASRAGPGEKLF
TRBV6-6,ASSPTGSYEQY